The 17 T cell receptor beta chains below all came from one sample that was sequenced in a study of post-analysis software for immune sequencing data (dated by TCRdb to between 2015 and 2017). Antigens of these TCRs are unknown. Findings and caveats that apply to the study as a whole: About 5 TRBV segments, including TRBV5-6, TRBV5-1 and TRBV20-1, were significantly more frequent in patients than controls.

Receptors were amplified or captured by PCR. This sample was sequenced with an Illumina HiSeq 2500. To reduce PCR and sequencing biases, unique molecular identifiers were incorporated into the TCR beta cDNA libraries. TCRdb handled the public reads itself, with Q25 trimming in fastp and clone calling in MiXCR, and kept productive beta chains. Rows merge per CDR3 protein into single entries with the most common DNA and genes. A total of hundreds of thousands of distinct CDR3 sequences appear in this sample, roughly 27% of them only once. Together, the top ten hold 0.5% to 0.6% of the sample. Sequencing used blood. The receptors derive from a girl aged 5-17 years with multiple sclerosis.

This clonotype has more than one count but fewer than ten. CDR3 coding DNA: TGCGCCAGCAGCCAGGGGAGGGATGGCTACACCTTC. Translating it yields CASSQGRDGYTF. This rearrangement joins TRBV5-1 to TRBJ1-2, with D maybe TRBD1 (6 bases). From germline, CDR1 is SGHRS and CDR2 YFSETQ. The CDR3 is 12 amino acids. Trimming took off 4 bases at V and 6 bases at J, with 10 bases between the two ends.

J is TRBJ2-1 and V is TRBV7-2; D possibly corresponds to TRBD2 (6 bases). V was shortened by 5 bases and J by 9 bases, with 17 bases between the two germline ends. CDR3 length: 14 residues. Germline V lookup: CDR1 SGHTA, CDR2 FQGNSA. The CDR3 sequence: CASSVRLIGGEQFF. The CDR3 DNA reads as TGTGCCAGCAGCGTTAGACTTATCGGGGGTGAGCAGTTCTTC.

V is TRBV20-1 and J is TRBJ2-7; a possible D gene is TRBD1 (7 bases). There are 13 residues in the CDR3. Looked up from germline, CDR1 is DFQATT and CDR2 is SNEGSKA (reference sequence). The germline V and J ends were trimmed by 6 bases and 3 bases, with 15 bases remaining between them. The CDR3 spells CSAKGGTDYEQYF. The CDR3 coding sequence is TGCAGTGCAAAAGGCGGGACAGACTACGAGCAGTACTTC.

The chain recombines TRBV6-2 or TRBV6-3 with TRBJ2-5; 7 bases map to TRBD2. The J call may be wrong; the DNA end is better matched by TRBJ2-7. Germline CDR1 and CDR2: MNHEY and SVGEGT. CDR3 size: 14 residues. The CDR3, as DNA: TGTGCCAGCAGTCCCGGGGACTACCACTACGAGCAGTACTTC. This encodes CASSPGDYHYEQYF.

This clonotype was counted a few times. The chain recombines TRBV27 with TRBJ2-3, with D possibly TRBD1 on 5 matching bases. Germline V gene lookup returns CDR1 MNHEY and CDR2 SMNVEV (reference sequence). The V end lost 5 bases, the J end lost 3 bases, and 15 bases lay between the germline ends. The CDR3 runs 15 residues. CDR3 amino acids: CASSPRQPRTDTQYF. DNA of the CDR3: TGTGCCAGCAGTCCCAGACAGCCAAGAACAGATACGCAGTATTTT.

The chain links TRBV5-1 to TRBJ2-5; 8 bases match TRBD1. CDR3 length: 14 residues. V lost 4 bases to trimming and J lost 5 bases; unmatched junction nucleotides: 7. Germline values: CDR1 SGHRS, CDR2 YFSETQ. The CDR3: CASSAQTGEETQYF. CDR3 bases: TGCGCCAGCAGCGCACAGACAGGGGAGGAGACCCAGTACTTC.

This chain uses TRBV20-1 with TRBJ2-1; TRBD1 might be the D (5 bases). Germline V CDR1 and CDR2: DFQATT, SNEGSKA (reference sequence). The V and J ends lost 3 bases and 8 bases respectively, with 11 bases between them. This CDR3 spans 12 amino acids. CDR3 in DNA: TGCAGTGCTAGGACAGCGCCCTATGAGCAGTTCTTC. This encodes CSARTAPYEQFF.

The table lists this clonotype with a few counts. The V call is TRBV20-1, the J call TRBJ2-3; no firm D call. CDR1 DFQATT and CDR2 SNEGSKA come from the germline V gene (reference sequence). The length of the CDR3 is 14 residues. V was pared by 5 bases and J by 3 bases, with 15 bases between. The DNA of the CDR3 is TGCAGTGCTCCTCGTGATAGATTGACAGATACGCAGTATTTT. As protein: CSAPRDRLTDTQYF.

This clonotype was counted a few times. This chain connects TRBV6-6 to TRBJ2-7; D call uncertain. Germline-derived CDR1 and CDR2 are MNHNY and SVGAGI (reference sequence). Between the trimmed V and J ends, which lost 5 bases and 1 base, there was a span of 15 bases. The length of the CDR3 is 15 residues. The CDR3 region is CASSTGRSGSYEQYF. The CDR3 DNA reads as TGTGCCAGCAGTACCGGAAGGTCGGGTTCCTACGAGCAGTACTTC.

The chain employs TRBV5-1 and TRBJ2-5; tentative D call: TRBD2 (6 bases). The end of the DNA fits TRBJ2-7 better, so the J call may be wrong. Germline V lookup: CDR1 SGHRS, CDR2 YFSETQ. This CDR3 contains 14 residues. The CDR3 DNA reads as TGCGCCAGCAGCTTGGTGGAGGGGAGCAACGAGCAGTACTTC. It codes for CASSLVEGSNEQYF.

This clonotype appeared a few times. The junction departs from the called germline gene at one end, perhaps through a read error. The chain couples TRBV3-1 to TRBJ2-5, with TRBD2 identical over 12 bases. This CDR3 spans 17 amino acids. Germline V CDR1 and CDR2: LGHDT, YNNKEL (reference sequence). CDR3 DNA sequence: TGTGCCGGCAGCCAAGATCAACTAGCGGGGGGTTCAGAGACCCAGTACTTC. This sequence encodes CAGSQDQLAGGSETQYF.

V and J are TRBV25-1 and TRBJ2-7; TRBD2 matches at 10 bases. The CDR3 length is 17 residues. V lost 4 bases and J lost 3; bases outside the gene matches: 12. CDR1 and CDR2 from the germline V gene are MGHDK and SYGVNS. CDR3: CASSGVKREGLFYEQYF. The CDR3 region has the DNA TGTGCCAGCAGTGGAGTGAAGCGGGAGGGCCTCTTCTACGAGCAGTACTTC.

The chain is built from TRBV6-5 and TRBJ1-1, with D hard to call. With 6 bases removed from V and 4 bases from J, the gap between germline ends came to 12 bases. Germline V gene sequence: CDR1 MNHEY, CDR2 SVGAGI. The length of the CDR3 is 13 residues. The CDR3 nucleotides are TGTGCCAGCAGGACTGTCCGTAGCACTGAAGCTTTCTTT. This translates into CASRTVRSTEAFF.

This clonotype was recorded a few times. The genes are TRBV5-4 and TRBJ2-7; 7 bases align to TRBD2. V lost 3 bases to trimming and J lost 3 bases; unmatched junction nucleotides: 3. The CDR3 length is 13 residues. In germline, CDR1 is SGHNT, CDR2 YYREEE (reference sequence). The CDR3 DNA reads TGTGCCAGCAGCTGGGGGGGGAACTACGAGCAGTACTTC. As protein: CASSWGGNYEQYF.

CDR3 in amino acids: CSARASGRDTQYF. In nucleotides, the CDR3 is TGCAGTGCTAGAGCTAGCGGGAGAGATACGCAGTATTTT. The rearrangement joins TRBV20-1 to TRBJ2-3; TRBD2 agrees at 10 bases. Unmatched junction bases numbered 0, after V lost 1 base and J lost 5 bases. The germline V gene encodes CDR1 DFQATT and CDR2 SNEGSKA (reference sequence). CDR3 length: 13 residues.

Ten or more counts support this clonotype. V is TRBV29-1 and J is TRBJ2-7, with a tentative D call TRBD1 (6 bases). The V end was cut by 6 bases, the J end by 3 bases, with 12 bases between. The germline CDR1 and CDR2 sequences are SQVTM and ANQGSEA. CDR3 length equals 12 residues. CDR3 in amino acids: CSVQGSLYEQYF. CDR3 in DNA: TGCAGCGTGCAGGGGTCTCTCTACGAGCAGTACTTC.

This clonotype was counted at least ten times. This sequence joins TRBV28 and TRBJ2-7; maybe TRBD1 (5 bases). Trimming shortened V by 6 bases and J by 1 base, and 16 bases separated the two germline ends. This CDR3 is 15 amino acids long. The germline gives CDR1 MDHEN, CDR2 SYDVKM. The CDR3 DNA reads as TGTGCCAGCAGAGTAGGGGCCTCAATTTCCTACGAGCAGTACTTC. Amino acids: CASRVGASISYEQYF.